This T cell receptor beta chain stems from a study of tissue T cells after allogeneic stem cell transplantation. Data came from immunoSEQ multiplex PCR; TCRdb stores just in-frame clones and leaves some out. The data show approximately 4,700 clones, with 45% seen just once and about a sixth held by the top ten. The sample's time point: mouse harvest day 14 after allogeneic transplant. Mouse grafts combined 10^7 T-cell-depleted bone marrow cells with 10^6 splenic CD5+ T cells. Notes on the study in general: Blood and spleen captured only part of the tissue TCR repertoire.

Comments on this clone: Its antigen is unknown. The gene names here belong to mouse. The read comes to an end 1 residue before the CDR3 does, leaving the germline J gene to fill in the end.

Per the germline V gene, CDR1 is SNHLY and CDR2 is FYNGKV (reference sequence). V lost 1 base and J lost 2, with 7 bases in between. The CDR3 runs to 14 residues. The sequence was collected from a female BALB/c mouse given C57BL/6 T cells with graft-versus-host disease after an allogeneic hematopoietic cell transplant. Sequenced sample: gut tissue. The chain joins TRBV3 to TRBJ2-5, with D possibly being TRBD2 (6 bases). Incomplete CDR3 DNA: TGTGCCAGCAGCTTAGTGGGGGTCCAAGACACCCAGTAC. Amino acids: CASSLVGVQDTQY. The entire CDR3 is CASSLVGVQDTQYF. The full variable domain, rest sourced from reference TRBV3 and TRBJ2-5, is GPKVLQIPSHQIIDMGQMVTLNCDPVSNHLYFYWYKQILGQQMEFLVNFYNGKVMEKSKLFKDQFSVERPDGSYFTLKIQPTALEDSAVYFCASSLVGVQDTQYFGPGTRLLVL.